A single sample gave rise to the 17 T cell receptor beta chains below, sequenced in a study of cytomegalovirus exposure and HLA in healthy donors. Use of 60 Vbeta and 13 Jbeta primers characterized the PCR. Method: immunoSEQ multiplex PCR; TCRdb's copy keeps in-frame clones and lacks some. This sample's table has approximately 150,000 clones. Sequenced material: PBMCs. The origin of the receptors is a woman aged 18-29 years in good health and CMV-seronegative.

This chain uses TRBV11-2 with TRBJ2-4; 7 nucleotides line up with TRBD2. The CDR3 loop spans 16 amino acids. Per germline, CDR1 SGHAT and CDR2 FQNNGV. Losses at the gene ends were 2 bases for V and 0 bases for J; bases not matched to a gene: 4. The CDR3 nucleotides read TGTGCCAGCAGCTTACTCGGGGGGACAGCCAAAAACATTCAGTACTTC. Encoded protein: CASSLLGGTAKNIQYF. The entire variable domain, with the rest obtained from reference TRBV11-2 and TRBJ2-4, is as follows: EAGVAQSPRYKIIEKRQSVAFWCNPISGHATLYWYQQILGQGPKLLIQFQNNGVVDDSQLPKDRFSAERLKGVDSTLKIQPAKLEDSAVYLCASSLLGGTAKNIQYFGAGTRLSVL.

The rearrangement joins TRBV6-6 to TRBJ1-1; no clear D gene. The CDR3 runs to 14 residues. Deletions cut 0 bases from V and 1 base from J, with 6 bases between. The germline CDR1 and CDR2 sequences are MNHNY and SVGAGI (reference sequence). The CDR3 sequence is CASSYSGRNTEAFF. Written as DNA, the CDR3 is TGTGCCAGCAGTTACTCTGGCAGGAACACTGAAGCTTTCTTT.

The chain links TRBV30 to TRBJ1-5, with 9 bases fitting TRBD1. The germline V gene encodes CDR1 GTSNPN and CDR2 SVGIG (reference sequence). The CDR3 spans 13 residues. Trimming took 3 bases from V and 4 from J; bases not matched to a gene: 1. Here the CDR3 reads CAWRGTGNQPQHF. The CDR3 DNA reads TGTGCCTGGAGGGGGACAGGGAATCAGCCCCAGCATTTT.

The gene calls are TRBV19 and TRBJ1-2, with 7 nucleotides matching TRBD1. Germline loops: CDR1 LNHDA, CDR2 SQIVND (reference sequence). V was clipped by 3 bases and J by 1 base; unmatched bases: 2. The CDR3 contains 14 residues. The CDR3 DNA is TGTGCCAGTAGTATGAGACAGGGTAACTATGGCTACACCTTC. This codes for CASSMRQGNYGYTF.

The genes are TRBV5-1 and TRBJ1-1, with D possibly TRBD1 on 5 matching bases. The CDR3 sequence is 13 residues long. CDR1 SGHRS and CDR2 YFSETQ come from the germline V gene. V was clipped by 5 bases and J by 5 bases, with 13 bases between them. The DNA of the CDR3 is TGCGCCAGCAGGGTCAGGGAGGCGACTGAAGCTTTCTTT. Its protein product is CASRVREATEAFF.

This chain uses TRBV7-9 with TRBJ1-2; D is unclear. Trimming pared 8 bases from V and 2 bases from J, leaving 6 bases between. Germline values: CDR1 SEHNR, CDR2 FQNEAQ (reference sequence). CDR3 size: 11 residues. CDR3 in amino acids: CASVRNYGYTF. CDR3 coding DNA: TGTGCCAGCGTCAGGAACTATGGCTACACCTTC.

V usage is TRBV25-1 and J usage is TRBJ2-1; D is uncertain. V dropped 3 bases and J dropped 1 base, with 4 bases sitting between them. This CDR3 is 13 amino acids long. From germline, CDR1 is MGHDK and CDR2 SYGVNS. CDR3 sequence reads: CASSDLSYNEQFF. Written as DNA, the CDR3 is TGTGCCAGCAGTGACCTTTCCTACAATGAGCAGTTCTTC.

CDR3 nucleotide sequence: TGCGCCAGCAGAACAACCGGGGAGCTGTTTTTT. This gives the protein CASRTTGELFF. This chain uses TRBV5-1 with TRBJ2-2; D not certain. The CDR3 has 11 amino acids. With 5 bases removed from V and 5 bases from J, the gap between germline ends came to 4 bases. Germline assignment: CDR1 SGHRS and CDR2 YFSETQ. Filled out from reference TRBV5-1 and TRBJ2-2, the complete variable domain reads KAGVTQTPRYLIKTRGQQVTLSCSPISGHRSVSWYQQTPGQGLQFLFEYFSETQRNKGNFPGRFSGRQFSNSRSEMNVSTLELGDSALYLCASRTTGELFFGEGSRLTVL.

The V gene is TRBV6-5, the J gene TRBJ1-4; D remains ambiguous. V was clipped by 2 bases and J by 5 bases, with 9 bases between them. The CDR3 extends over 14 amino acids. CDR1 and CDR2 from the germline V gene are MNHEY and SVGAGI. CDR3 coding DNA: TGTGCCAGCAGTTACCCTGCAGAAAATGAAAAACTGTTTTTT. Encoded protein: CASSYPAENEKLFF.

The rearrangement joins TRBV6-6 to TRBJ1-6; 7 bases map to TRBD1. V shed 0 bases, J shed 7 bases, and the junction held 6 bases outside the gene matches. Germline assignment: CDR1 MNHNY and CDR2 SVGAGI (reference sequence). This CDR3 contains 16 residues. CDR3: CASSYSEGTANSPLHF. CDR3 in DNA: TGTGCCAGCAGTTACTCGGAAGGGACAGCAAATTCACCCCTCCACTTT.

The CDR3 nucleotides are TGTGCCAGCAGCAGCCGGGACAGCGCGAACACCGGGGAGCTGTTTTTT. As protein: CASSSRDSANTGELFF. The chain is built from TRBV5-4 and TRBJ2-2; TRBD1 agrees at 7 bases. Germline trimming cut 4 bases from V and 0 bases from J; bases unmatched to any gene: 6. From germline, CDR1 is SGHNT and CDR2 YYREEE (reference sequence). The CDR3 is made up of 16 amino acids.

The CDR3 protein is CASTSGTSGVNEQFF. The DNA of the CDR3 is TGTGCCAGCACTTCAGGGACTAGCGGGGTTAATGAGCAGTTCTTC. The chain is built from TRBV6-1 and TRBJ2-1, with TRBD2 matching over 13 bases. The ends lost 7 bases at V and 7 bases at J; junction bases unmatched: 7. Germline V gene data show CDR1 as MNHNS and CDR2 as SASEGT. This CDR3 spans 15 amino acids.

The rearrangement links TRBV4-2 to TRBJ1-3; D not certain. Germline assignment: CDR1 LGHNA and CDR2 YNFKEQ. The CDR3 contains 15 residues. V was clipped by 1 base and J by 0 bases, with 7 bases between them. This CDR3 reads CASSQVQSSGNTIYF. CDR3 coding DNA: TGTGCCAGCAGCCAAGTACAGAGCTCTGGAAACACCATATATTTT.

This chain connects TRBV5-4 to TRBJ2-5; 9 bases line up with TRBD2. The CDR3 runs 16 residues. The V gene end was trimmed by 0 bases and the J gene end by 5 bases; junction bases not matched to a gene: 8. CDR1 and CDR2 (germline): SGHNT, YYREEE (reference sequence). CDR3 sequence (DNA): TGTGCCAGCAGCTTGGGGCGGGAGGGCCGCTTCGAGACCCAGTACTTC. It codes for CASSLGREGRFETQYF.

The V gene is TRBV5-5, the J gene TRBJ1-5, with a tentative D call TRBD1 (6 bases). Between the trimmed V and J ends, which lost 4 bases and 7 bases, there was a span of 12 bases. Germline V gene data show CDR1 as SGHKS and CDR2 as YYEKEE (reference sequence). The CDR3 loop spans 13 amino acids. CDR3 sequence reads: CASSIRQDQPQHF. CDR3 DNA sequence: TGTGCCAGCAGCATCAGACAGGACCAGCCCCAGCATTTT.

The genes are TRBV10-2 and TRBJ2-7; 11 nucleotides agree with TRBD2. Germline trimming cut 7 bases from V and 3 bases from J; bases unmatched to any gene: 5. Germline V gene sequence: CDR1 WSHSY, CDR2 SAAADI. The CDR3 is 14 amino acids. CDR3 region: CASKATSGDYEQYF. The CDR3 DNA reads TGCGCCAGCAAAGCGACTAGCGGGGACTACGAGCAGTACTTC.

This rearrangement joins TRBV19 to TRBJ1-2; perhaps TRBD1 as D (5 bases). Germline V gene lookup returns CDR1 LNHDA and CDR2 SQIVND (reference sequence). This CDR3 spans 14 amino acids. Trimming pared 5 bases from V and 3 bases from J, leaving 13 bases between. CDR3 in DNA: TGTGCCAGTAGTCGTGGTGGGGGGGACTATGGCTACACCTTC. It yields the protein CASSRGGGDYGYTF.